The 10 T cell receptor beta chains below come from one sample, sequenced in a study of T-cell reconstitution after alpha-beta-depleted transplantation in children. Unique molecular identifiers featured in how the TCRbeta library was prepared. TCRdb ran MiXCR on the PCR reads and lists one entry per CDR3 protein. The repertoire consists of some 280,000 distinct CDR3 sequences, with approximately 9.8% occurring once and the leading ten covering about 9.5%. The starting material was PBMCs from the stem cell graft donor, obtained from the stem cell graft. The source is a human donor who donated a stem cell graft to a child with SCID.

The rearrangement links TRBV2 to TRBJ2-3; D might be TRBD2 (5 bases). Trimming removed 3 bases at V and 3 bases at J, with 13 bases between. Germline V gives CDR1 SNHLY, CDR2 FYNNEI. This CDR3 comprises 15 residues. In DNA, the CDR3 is TGTGCCAGCAGTGATGGCCCCCCGGGGACAGATACGCAGTATTTT. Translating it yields CASSDGPPGTDTQYF.

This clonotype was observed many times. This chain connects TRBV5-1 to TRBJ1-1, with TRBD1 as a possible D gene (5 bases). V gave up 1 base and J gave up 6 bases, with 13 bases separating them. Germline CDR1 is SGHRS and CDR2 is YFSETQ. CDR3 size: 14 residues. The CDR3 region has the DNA TGCGCCAGCAGCTTGTTGCAGGGAGGTGCTGAAGCTTTCTTT. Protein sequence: CASSLLQGGAEAFF.

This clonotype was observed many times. CDR3 protein: CSAGDWYQETQYF. The CDR3 DNA is TGCAGTGCTGGGGACTGGTACCAAGAGACCCAGTACTTC. The chain carries TRBV20-1 and TRBJ2-5; possibly TRBD2 for D (6 bases). V was clipped by 5 bases and J by 0 bases, with 10 bases between them. This CDR3 region has 13 residues. The germline gives CDR1 DFQATT, CDR2 SNEGSKA (reference sequence).

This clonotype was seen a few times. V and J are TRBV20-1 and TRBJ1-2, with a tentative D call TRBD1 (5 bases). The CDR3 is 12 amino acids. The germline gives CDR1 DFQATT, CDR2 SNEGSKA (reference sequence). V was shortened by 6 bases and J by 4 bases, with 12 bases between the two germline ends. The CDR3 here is CSARDRTYGYTF. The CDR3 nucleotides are TGCAGTGCAAGGGACCGAACCTATGGCTACACCTTC.

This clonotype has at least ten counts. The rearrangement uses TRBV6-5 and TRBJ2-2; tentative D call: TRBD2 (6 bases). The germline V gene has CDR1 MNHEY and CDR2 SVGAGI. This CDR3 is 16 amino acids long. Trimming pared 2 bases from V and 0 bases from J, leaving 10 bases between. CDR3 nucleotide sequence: TGTGCCAGCAGTTACACCACGGGGGCGAACACCGGGGAGCTGTTTTTT. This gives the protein CASSYTTGANTGELFF.

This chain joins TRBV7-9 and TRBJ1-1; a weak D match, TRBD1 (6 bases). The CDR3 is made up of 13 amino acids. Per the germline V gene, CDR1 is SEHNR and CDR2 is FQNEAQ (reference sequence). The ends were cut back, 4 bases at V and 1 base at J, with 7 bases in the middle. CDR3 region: CASSWTENTEAFF. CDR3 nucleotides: TGTGCCAGCAGCTGGACAGAGAACACTGAAGCTTTCTTT. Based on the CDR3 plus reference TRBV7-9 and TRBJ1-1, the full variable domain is DTGVSQNPRHKITKRGQNVTFRCDPISEHNRLYWYRQTLGQGPEFLTYFQNEAQLEKSRLLSDRFSAERPKGSFSTLEIQRTEQGDSAMYLCASSWTENTEAFFGQGTRLTVV.

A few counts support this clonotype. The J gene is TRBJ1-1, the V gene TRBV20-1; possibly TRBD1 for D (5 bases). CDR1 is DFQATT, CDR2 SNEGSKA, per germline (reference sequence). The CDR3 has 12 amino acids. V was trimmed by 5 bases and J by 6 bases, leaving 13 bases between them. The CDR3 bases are TGCAGTGCTCCCTTCCGGGACGCTGAAGCTTTCTTT. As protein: CSAPFRDAEAFF.

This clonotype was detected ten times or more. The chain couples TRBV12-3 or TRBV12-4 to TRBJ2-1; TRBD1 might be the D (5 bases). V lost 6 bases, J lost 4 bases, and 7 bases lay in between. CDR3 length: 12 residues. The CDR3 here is CASSDSYNEQFF. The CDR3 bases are TGTGCCAGCAGCGACAGTTACAATGAGCAGTTCTTC.

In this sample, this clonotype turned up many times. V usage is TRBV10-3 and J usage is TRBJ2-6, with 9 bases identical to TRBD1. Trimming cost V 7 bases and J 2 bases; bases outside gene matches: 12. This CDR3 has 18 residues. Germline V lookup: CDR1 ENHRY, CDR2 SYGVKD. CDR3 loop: CAITRSLQGAPGANVLTF. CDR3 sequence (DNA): TGTGCCATCACCCGGAGCTTACAGGGGGCGCCTGGGGCCAACGTCCTGACTTTC.

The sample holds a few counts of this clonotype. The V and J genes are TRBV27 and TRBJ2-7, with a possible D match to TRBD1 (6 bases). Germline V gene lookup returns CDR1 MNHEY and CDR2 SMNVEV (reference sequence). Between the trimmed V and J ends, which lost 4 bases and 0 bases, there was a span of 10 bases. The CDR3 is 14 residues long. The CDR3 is CASSWTAHSYEQYF. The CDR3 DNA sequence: TGTGCCAGCAGTTGGACAGCTCACTCCTACGAGCAGTACTTC.